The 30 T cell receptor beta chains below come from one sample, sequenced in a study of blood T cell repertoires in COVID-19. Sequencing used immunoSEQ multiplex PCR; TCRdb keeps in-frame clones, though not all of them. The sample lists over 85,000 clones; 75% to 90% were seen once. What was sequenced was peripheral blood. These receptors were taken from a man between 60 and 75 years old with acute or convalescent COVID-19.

CDR3 in amino acids: CASSLVGLAETQYF. CDR3 DNA sequence: TGCGCCAGCAGCTTGGTCGGGCTAGCAGAGACCCAGTACTTC. The rearrangement links TRBV5-1 to TRBJ2-5; a weak D match, TRBD2 (5 bases). Between the trimmed V and J ends, which lost 0 bases and 4 bases, there was a span of 10 bases. The CDR3 runs to 14 residues. The germline CDR1 and CDR2 sequences are SGHRS and YFSETQ.

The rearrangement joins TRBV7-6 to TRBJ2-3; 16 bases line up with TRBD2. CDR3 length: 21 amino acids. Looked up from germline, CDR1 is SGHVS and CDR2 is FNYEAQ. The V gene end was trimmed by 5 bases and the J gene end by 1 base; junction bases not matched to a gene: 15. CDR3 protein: CASSVKPGLAGGTAGTDTQYF. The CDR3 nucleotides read TGTGCCAGCAGCGTCAAGCCGGGACTAGCGGGGGGGACGGCGGGCACAGATACGCAGTATTTT.

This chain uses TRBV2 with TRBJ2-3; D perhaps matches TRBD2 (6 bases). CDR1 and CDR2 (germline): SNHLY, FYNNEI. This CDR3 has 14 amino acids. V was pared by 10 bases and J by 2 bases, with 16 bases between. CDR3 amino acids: CATASRGYTDTQYF. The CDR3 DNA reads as TGTGCCACCGCCTCGCGGGGCTACACAGATACGCAGTATTTT. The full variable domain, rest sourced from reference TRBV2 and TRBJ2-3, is EPEVTQTPSHQVTQMGQEVILRCVPISNHLYFYWYRQILGQKVEFLVSFYNNEISEKSEIFDDQFSVERPDGSNFTLKIRSTKLEDSAMYFCATASRGYTDTQYFGPGTRLTVL.

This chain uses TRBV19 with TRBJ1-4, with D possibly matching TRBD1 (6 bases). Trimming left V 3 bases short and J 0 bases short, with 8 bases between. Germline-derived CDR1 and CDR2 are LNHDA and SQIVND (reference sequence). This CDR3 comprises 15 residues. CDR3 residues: CASSIGQPTNEKLFF. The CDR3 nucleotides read TGTGCCAGTAGTATCGGACAGCCAACTAATGAAAAACTGTTTTTT.

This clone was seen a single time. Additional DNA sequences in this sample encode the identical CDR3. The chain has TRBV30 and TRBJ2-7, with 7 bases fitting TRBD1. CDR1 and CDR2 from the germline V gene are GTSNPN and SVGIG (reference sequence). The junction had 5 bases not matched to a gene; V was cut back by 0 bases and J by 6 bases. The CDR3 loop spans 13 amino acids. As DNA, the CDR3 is TGTGCCTGGAGTGTACAGGGGCTGGCCGAGCAGTACTTC. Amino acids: CAWSVQGLAEQYF.

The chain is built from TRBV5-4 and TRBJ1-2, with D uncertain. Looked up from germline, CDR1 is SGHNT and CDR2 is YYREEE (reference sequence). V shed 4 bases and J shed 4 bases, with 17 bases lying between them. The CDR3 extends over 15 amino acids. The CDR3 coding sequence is TGTGCCAGCAGCACTCGGACGACTAGGCGCTATGGCTACACCTTC. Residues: CASSTRTTRRYGYTF. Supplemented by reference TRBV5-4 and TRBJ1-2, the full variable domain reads ETGVTQSPTHLIKTRGQQVTLRCSSQSGHNTVSWYQQALGQGPQFIFQYYREEENGRGNFPPRFSGLQFPNYSSELNVNALELDDSALYLCASSTRTTRRYGYTFGSGTRLTVV.

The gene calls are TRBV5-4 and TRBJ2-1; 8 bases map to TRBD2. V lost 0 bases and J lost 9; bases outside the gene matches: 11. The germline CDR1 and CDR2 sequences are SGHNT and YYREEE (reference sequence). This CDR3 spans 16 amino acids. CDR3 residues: CASSLEGTSARTEQFF. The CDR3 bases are TGTGCCAGCAGCTTGGAGGGGACTAGTGCTAGAACTGAGCAGTTCTTC.

CDR3 residues: CASSQDRGLETQYF. The CDR3 DNA follows: TGTGCCAGCAGCCAAGACAGGGGGCTGGAGACCCAGTACTTC. The chain is built from TRBV14 and TRBJ2-5, with 8 bases that match TRBD1. With 0 bases clipped from V and 5 bases from J, the junction kept 2 bases outside the gene matches. Germline V gene sequence: CDR1 SGHDN, CDR2 FVKESK. This CDR3 has 14 residues.

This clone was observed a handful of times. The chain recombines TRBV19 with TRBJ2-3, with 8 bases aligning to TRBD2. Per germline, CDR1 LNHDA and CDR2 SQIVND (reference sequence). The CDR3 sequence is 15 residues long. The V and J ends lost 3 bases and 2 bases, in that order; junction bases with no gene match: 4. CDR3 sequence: CASSIFGGATDTQYF. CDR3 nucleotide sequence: TGTGCCAGTAGTATCTTCGGGGGGGCCACAGATACGCAGTATTTT.

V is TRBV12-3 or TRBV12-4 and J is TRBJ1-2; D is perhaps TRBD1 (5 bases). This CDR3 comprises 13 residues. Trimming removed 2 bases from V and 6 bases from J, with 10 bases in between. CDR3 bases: TGTGCCAGCAGTTTAAAAGGGACTAATGGCTACACCTTC. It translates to CASSLKGTNGYTF.

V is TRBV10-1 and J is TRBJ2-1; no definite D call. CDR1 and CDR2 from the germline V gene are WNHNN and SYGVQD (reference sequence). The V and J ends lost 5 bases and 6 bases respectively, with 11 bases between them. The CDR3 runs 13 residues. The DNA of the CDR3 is TGCGCCAGCAGTAGGATTCCAGGCAATGAGCAGTTCTTC. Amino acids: CASSRIPGNEQFF.

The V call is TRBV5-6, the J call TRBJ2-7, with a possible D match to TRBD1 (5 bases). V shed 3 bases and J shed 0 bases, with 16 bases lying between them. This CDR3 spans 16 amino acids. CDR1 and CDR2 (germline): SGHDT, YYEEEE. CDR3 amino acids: CASSSRTLTRSYEQYF. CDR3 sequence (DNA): TGTGCCAGCAGCTCACGGACACTGACTCGCTCCTACGAGCAGTACTTC.

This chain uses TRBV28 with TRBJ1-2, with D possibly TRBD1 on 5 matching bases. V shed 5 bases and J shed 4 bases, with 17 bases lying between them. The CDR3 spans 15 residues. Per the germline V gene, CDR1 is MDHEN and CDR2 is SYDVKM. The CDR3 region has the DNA TGTGCCAGCAGTCCCCCTTCGGGGGAATTCTATGGCTACACCTTC. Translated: CASSPPSGEFYGYTF.

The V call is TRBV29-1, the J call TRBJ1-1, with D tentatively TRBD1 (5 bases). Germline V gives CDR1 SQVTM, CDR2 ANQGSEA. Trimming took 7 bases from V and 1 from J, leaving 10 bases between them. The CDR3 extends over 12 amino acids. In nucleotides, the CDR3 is TGCAGCGGTGGACAAAAGAACACTGAAGCTTTCTTT. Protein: CSGGQKNTEAFF.

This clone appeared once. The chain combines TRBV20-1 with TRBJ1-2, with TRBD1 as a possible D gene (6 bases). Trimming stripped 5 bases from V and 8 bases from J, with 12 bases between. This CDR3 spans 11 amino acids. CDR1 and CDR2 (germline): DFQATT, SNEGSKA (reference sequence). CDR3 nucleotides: TGCAGTGCTTTCACAGGGTACGGCTACACCTTC. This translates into CSAFTGYGYTF.

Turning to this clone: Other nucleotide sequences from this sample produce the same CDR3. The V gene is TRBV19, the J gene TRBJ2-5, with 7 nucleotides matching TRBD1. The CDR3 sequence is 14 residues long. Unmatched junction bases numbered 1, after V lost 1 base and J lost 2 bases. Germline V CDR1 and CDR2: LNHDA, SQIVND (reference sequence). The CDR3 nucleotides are TGTGCCAGTAGTATAGGCAGGGGGCAAGAGACCCAGTACTTC. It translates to CASSIGRGQETQYF. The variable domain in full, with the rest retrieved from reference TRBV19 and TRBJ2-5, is DGGITQSPKYLFRKEGQNVTLSCEQNLNHDAMYWYRQDPGQGLRLIYYSQIVNDFQKGDIAEGYSVSREKKESFPLTVTSAQKNPTAFYLCASSIGRGQETQYFGPGTRLLVL.

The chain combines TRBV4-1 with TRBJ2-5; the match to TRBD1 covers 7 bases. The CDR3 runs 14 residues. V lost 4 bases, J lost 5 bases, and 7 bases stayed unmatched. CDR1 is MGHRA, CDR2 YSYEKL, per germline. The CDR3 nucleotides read TGCGCCAGCAGCCCGACAGGGTATGTGGAGACCCAGTACTTC. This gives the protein CASSPTGYVETQYF.

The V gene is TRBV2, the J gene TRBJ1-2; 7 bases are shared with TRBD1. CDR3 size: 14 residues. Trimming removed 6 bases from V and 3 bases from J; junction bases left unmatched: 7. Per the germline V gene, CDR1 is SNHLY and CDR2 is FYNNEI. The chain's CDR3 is CASSQDRNHYGYTF. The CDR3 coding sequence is TGTGCCAGCAGCCAGGACAGGAATCACTATGGCTACACCTTC.

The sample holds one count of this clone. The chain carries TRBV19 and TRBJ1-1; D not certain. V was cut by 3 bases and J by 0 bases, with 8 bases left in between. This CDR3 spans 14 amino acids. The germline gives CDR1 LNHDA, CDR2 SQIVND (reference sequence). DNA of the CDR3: TGTGCCAGTAGTATTGGCCAGATGAACACTGAAGCTTTCTTT. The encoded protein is CASSIGQMNTEAFF.

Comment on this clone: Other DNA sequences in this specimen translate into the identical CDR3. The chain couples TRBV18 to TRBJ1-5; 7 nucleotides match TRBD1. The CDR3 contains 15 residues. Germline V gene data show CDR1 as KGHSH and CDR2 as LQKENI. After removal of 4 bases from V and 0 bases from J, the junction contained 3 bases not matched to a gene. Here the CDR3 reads CASSQNRGSNQPQHF. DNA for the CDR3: TGTGCCAGCTCACAAAACAGGGGTAGCAATCAGCCCCAGCATTTT.

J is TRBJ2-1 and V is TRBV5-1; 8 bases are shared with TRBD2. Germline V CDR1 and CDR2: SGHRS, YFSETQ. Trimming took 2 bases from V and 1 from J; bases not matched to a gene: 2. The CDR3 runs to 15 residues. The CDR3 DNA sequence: TGCGCCAGCAGCTTAGGACTAGCTTCCTACAATGAGCAGTTCTTC. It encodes CASSLGLASYNEQFF. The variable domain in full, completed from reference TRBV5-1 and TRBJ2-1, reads KAGVTQTPRYLIKTRGQQVTLSCSPISGHRSVSWYQQTPGQGLQFLFEYFSETQRNKGNFPGRFSGRQFSNSRSEMNVSTLELGDSALYLCASSLGLASYNEQFFGPGTRLTVL.

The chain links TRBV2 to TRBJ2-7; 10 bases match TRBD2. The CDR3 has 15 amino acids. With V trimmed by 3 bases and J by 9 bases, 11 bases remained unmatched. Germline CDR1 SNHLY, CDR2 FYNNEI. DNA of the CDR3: TGTGCCAGCAGTGACGTTTGGCTAGCGGGAGCGCCGCAGTACTTC. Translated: CASSDVWLAGAPQYF.

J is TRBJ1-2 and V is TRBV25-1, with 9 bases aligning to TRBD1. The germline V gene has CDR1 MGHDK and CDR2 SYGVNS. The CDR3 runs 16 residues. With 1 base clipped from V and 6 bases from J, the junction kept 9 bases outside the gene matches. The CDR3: CASSEFGGQGWDGYTF. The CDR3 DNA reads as TGTGCCAGCAGTGAATTTGGAGGACAGGGGTGGGATGGCTACACCTTC.

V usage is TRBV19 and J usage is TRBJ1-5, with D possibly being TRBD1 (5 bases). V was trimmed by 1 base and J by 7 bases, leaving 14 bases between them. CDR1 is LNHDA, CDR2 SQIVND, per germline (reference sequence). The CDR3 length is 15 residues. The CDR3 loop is CASSIGQSGIQPQHF. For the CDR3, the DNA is TGTGCCAGTAGTATAGGACAGTCAGGAATCCAGCCCCAGCATTTT.

The CDR3 loop reads CASSYHRGSLNTEAFF. CDR3 bases: TGTGCCAGCAGCTACCACAGGGGGAGCCTAAACACTGAAGCTTTCTTT. This chain uses TRBV5-6 with TRBJ1-1; 8 bases match TRBD1. This CDR3 contains 16 residues. Trimming took 3 bases from V and 2 from J; bases not matched to a gene: 9. Germline V gene sequence: CDR1 SGHDT, CDR2 YYEEEE.

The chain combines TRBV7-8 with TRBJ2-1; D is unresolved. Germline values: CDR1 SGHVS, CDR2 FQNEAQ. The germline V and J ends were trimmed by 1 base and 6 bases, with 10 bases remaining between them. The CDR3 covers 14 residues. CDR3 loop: CASSLVRRRNEQFF. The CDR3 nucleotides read TGTGCCAGCAGCTTAGTTCGGCGGCGCAATGAGCAGTTCTTC.

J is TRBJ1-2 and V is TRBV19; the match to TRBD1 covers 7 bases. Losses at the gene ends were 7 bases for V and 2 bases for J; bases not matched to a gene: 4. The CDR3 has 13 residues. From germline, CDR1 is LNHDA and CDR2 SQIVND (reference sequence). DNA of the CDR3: TGTGCCAGTACGGTCAGGGGGAACTATGGCTACACCTTC. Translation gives CASTVRGNYGYTF.

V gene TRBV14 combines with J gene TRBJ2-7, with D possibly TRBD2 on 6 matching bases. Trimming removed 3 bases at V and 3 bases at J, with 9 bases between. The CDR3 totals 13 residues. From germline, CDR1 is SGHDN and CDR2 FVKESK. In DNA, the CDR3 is TGTGCCAGCAGCCACTCGCGGGGCTACGAGCAGTACTTC. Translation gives CASSHSRGYEQYF.

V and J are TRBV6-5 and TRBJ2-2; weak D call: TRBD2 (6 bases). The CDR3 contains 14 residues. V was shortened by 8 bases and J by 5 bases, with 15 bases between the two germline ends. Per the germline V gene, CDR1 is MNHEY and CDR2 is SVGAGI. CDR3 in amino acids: CASRPGVGTGELFF. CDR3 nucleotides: TGTGCCAGCCGCCCGGGGGTGGGAACCGGGGAGCTGTTTTTT.

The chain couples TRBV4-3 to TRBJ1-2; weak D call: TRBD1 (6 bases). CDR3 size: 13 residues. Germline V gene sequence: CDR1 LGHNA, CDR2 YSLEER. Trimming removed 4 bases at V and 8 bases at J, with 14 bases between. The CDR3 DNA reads TGCGCCAGCAGCCTTTTGGACAGTCAAGGCTACACCTTC. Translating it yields CASSLLDSQGYTF.